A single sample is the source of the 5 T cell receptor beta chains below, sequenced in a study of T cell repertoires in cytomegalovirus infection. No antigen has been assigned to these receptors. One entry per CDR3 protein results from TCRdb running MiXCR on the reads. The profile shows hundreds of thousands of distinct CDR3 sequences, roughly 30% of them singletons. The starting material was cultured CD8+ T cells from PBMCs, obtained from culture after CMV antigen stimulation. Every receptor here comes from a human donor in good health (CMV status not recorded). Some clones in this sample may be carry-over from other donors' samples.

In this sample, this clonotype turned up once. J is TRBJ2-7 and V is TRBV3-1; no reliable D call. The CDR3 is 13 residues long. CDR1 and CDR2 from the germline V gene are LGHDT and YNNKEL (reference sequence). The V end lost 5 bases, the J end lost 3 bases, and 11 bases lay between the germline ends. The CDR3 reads CASSYRAGYEQYV. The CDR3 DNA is TGTGCCAGCAGCTACCGGGCCGGCTACGAGCAGTACGTC.

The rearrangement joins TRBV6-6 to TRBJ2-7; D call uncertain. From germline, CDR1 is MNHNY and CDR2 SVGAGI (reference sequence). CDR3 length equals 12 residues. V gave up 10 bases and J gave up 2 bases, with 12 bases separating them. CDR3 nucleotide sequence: TGTGCCACCTCCGATAGTACCTACGAGCAGTACGTC. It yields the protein CATSDSTYEQYV.

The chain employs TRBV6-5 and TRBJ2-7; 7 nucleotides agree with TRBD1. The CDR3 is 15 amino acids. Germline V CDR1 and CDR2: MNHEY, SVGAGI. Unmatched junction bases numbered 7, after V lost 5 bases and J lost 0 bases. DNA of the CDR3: TGTGCCAGCAGTGACTGGACAGGCAGCTCCTACGAGCAGTACTTC. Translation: CASSDWTGSSYEQYF.

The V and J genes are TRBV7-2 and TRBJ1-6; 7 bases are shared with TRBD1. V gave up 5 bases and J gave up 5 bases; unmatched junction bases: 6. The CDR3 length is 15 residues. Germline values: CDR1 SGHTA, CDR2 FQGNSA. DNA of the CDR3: TGTGCCAGCAGCAGAGACAGGGTGCATAATTCACCCCTCCACTTT. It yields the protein CASSRDRVHNSPLHF.

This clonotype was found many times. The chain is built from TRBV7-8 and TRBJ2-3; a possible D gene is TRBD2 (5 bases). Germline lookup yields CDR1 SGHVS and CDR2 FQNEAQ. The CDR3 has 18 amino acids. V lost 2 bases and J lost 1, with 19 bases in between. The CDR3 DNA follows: TGTGCCAGCAGCTTACCGGGATCTTTTGTAGTGGGCACAGATACGCAGTATTTT. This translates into CASSLPGSFVVGTDTQYF.